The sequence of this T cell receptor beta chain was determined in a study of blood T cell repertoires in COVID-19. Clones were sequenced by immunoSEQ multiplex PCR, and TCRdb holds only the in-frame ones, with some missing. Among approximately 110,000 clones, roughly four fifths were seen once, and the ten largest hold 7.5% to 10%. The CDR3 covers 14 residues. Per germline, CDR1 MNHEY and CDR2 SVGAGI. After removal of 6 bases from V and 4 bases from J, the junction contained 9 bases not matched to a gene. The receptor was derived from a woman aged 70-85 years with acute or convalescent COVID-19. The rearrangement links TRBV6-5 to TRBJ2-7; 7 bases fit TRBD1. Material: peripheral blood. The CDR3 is CASSDPDRVYEQYF. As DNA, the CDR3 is TGTGCCAGCAGCGACCCTGACAGGGTTTACGAGCAGTACTTC.